The entry below gives a single T cell receptor beta chain sequence along with its context. The target antigen is unknown. The sample originates from a study of radiotherapy plus CTLA-4 blockade in lung cancer. Study information: Objective responses were observed in around 17% of patients, and disease control was achieved by 31%. Study results and limitations: After radiotherapy and ipilimumab, tumor-derived clones expanded in peripheral blood.

Trimming removed 5 bases from V and 0 bases from J, with 14 bases in between. The germline gives CDR1 SGHRS, CDR2 YFSETQ. CDR3 size: 15 residues. TCRdb's table, derived via immunoSEQ multiplex PCR, lists solely in-frame clones and lacks some. The repertoire holds more than 90,000 clones, with about 80% as singletons. This clonotype was obtained from a human donor with non-small cell lung cancer that progressed on radiotherapy plus ipilimumab. Some clones in this sample may be carry-over from other donors' samples. The sequencing here drew on peripheral blood, taken from a patient treated with radiotherapy plus ipilimumab. The chain recombines TRBV5-1 with TRBJ1-1; D is unclear. CDR3 loop: CASSPMGNLNTEAFF. CDR3 sequence (DNA): TGCGCCAGCAGTCCTATGGGGAATTTGAACACTGAAGCTTTCTTT.